The 17 T cell receptor beta chains presented below share a single source sample, sequenced in a study of cytomegalovirus exposure and HLA in healthy donors. It was with 60 Vbeta and 13 Jbeta primers that the PCR ran. The protocol was immunoSEQ multiplex PCR, while the TCRdb copy is restricted to in-frame clones and leaves out a portion. The data contain roughly 290,000 clones, roughly 89% of them singletons. Sequenced material: PBMCs. These receptor sequences come from a woman aged 18-29 years in good health and CMV-seronegative.

This sequence joins TRBV5-1 and TRBJ1-1; a weak D match, TRBD1 (6 bases). Trimming took 0 bases from V and 5 from J, leaving 11 bases between them. The CDR3 totals 14 residues. Germline values: CDR1 SGHRS, CDR2 YFSETQ. CDR3 nucleotide sequence: TGCGCCAGCAGCTTGGTAGGGCAGGGGACTGAAGCTTTCTTT. Its protein is CASSLVGQGTEAFF. Variable domain in full (rest from reference TRBV5-1 and TRBJ1-1): KAGVTQTPRYLIKTRGQQVTLSCSPISGHRSVSWYQQTPGQGLQFLFEYFSETQRNKGNFPGRFSGRQFSNSRSEMNVSTLELGDSALYLCASSLVGQGTEAFFGQGTRLTVV.

This sequence joins TRBV10-2 and TRBJ2-5; 8 nucleotides align to TRBD1. The end of the DNA is better explained by TRBJ2-7, so the J call may be wrong. This CDR3 is 15 amino acids long. Germline V gene lookup returns CDR1 WSHSY and CDR2 SAAADI. The CDR3 sequence is CASSDPGQGAHEQYF. CDR3 sequence (DNA): TGCGCCAGCAGTGACCCTGGGCAGGGGGCCCACGAGCAGTACTTC.

The genes are TRBV4-1 and TRBJ1-1; 11 nucleotides agree with TRBD1. The V and J ends lost 4 bases and 6 bases, in that order; junction bases with no gene match: 1. The CDR3 has 13 amino acids. In germline, CDR1 is MGHRA, CDR2 YSYEKL. CDR3 region: CASSRTGGPEAFF. CDR3 bases: TGCGCCAGCAGCCGGACAGGGGGCCCTGAAGCTTTCTTT.

The gene calls are TRBV10-2 and TRBJ1-4; 8 bases match TRBD1. V gave up 3 bases and J gave up 4 bases; unmatched junction bases: 4. Germline V gene data show CDR1 as WSHSY and CDR2 as SAAADI. The CDR3 runs to 15 residues. The CDR3 DNA reads as TGCGCCAGCAGTGACCCGGGACAGGTTAATGAAAAACTGTTTTTT. It yields the protein CASSDPGQVNEKLFF.

V is TRBV5-1 and J is TRBJ2-2, with 8 bases lining up with TRBD2. CDR1 and CDR2 (germline): SGHRS, YFSETQ. V dropped 4 bases and J dropped 7; count of bases not matched to a gene: 6. This CDR3 region has 14 residues. Here the CDR3 DNA reads TGCGCCAGCAGCGGGGGACTAGAGAACGGGGAGCTGTTTTTT. This codes for CASSGGLENGELFF.

The rearrangement joins TRBV19 to TRBJ2-7, with a weak D call TRBD2 (6 bases). The CDR3 is 15 amino acids. Germline V CDR1 and CDR2: LNHDA, SQIVND (reference sequence). V lost 1 base and J 3 bases, leaving 13 bases between the germline ends. For the CDR3, the DNA is TGTGCCAGTAGTATAGGTGTAGCGGAGTTCTACGAGCAGTACTTC. Protein sequence: CASSIGVAEFYEQYF.

This chain connects TRBV25-1 to TRBJ1-1; TRBD1 might be the D (5 bases). Germline CDR1 reads MGHDK; CDR2 reads SYGVNS. CDR3 length equals 15 residues. With 0 bases removed from V and 7 bases from J, the gap between germline ends came to 15 bases. The CDR3 loop is CASSEYKAGGFEAFF. The CDR3 DNA reads TGTGCCAGCAGTGAATATAAGGCGGGGGGGTTTGAAGCTTTCTTT.

The chain couples TRBV2 to TRBJ1-1, with 7 bases fitting TRBD1. J was trimmed by 1 base and V by 5 bases; bases with no gene match: 4. From germline, CDR1 is SNHLY and CDR2 FYNNEI. The CDR3 has 14 amino acids. The CDR3 loop is CASSYRGGNTEAFF. CDR3 DNA: TGTGCCAGCAGTTACAGGGGCGGGAACACTGAAGCTTTCTTT.

This clone counts as medium-sized (0.01 to 0.1%). The chain carries TRBV7-9 and TRBJ1-1; D is unclear. This CDR3 has 14 amino acids. Looked up from germline, CDR1 is SEHNR and CDR2 is FQNEAQ (reference sequence). Trimming removed 5 bases from V and 0 bases from J, with 10 bases in between. The CDR3 coding sequence is TGTGCCAGCAGCAACTTTAGATTGAACACTGAAGCTTTCTTT. Translation: CASSNFRLNTEAFF.

The CDR3 coding sequence is TGTGCCAGCAGCAGTCTGTCAGCGGGGGGGCACTATGAGCAGTTCTTC. As protein: CASSSLSAGGHYEQFF. The gene calls are TRBV13 and TRBJ2-1; 10 bases fit TRBD2. The CDR3 is made up of 16 amino acids. The germline gives CDR1 PRHDT, CDR2 FYEKMQ (reference sequence). The J segment lost 8 bases and the V segment lost 5 bases, leaving 12 bases of the junction unmatched.

The chain couples TRBV19 to TRBJ1-4; D call uncertain. Between the trimmed V and J ends, which lost 5 bases and 5 bases, there was a span of 12 bases. The germline CDR1 and CDR2 sequences are LNHDA and SQIVND (reference sequence). CDR3 length: 14 amino acids. The CDR3 spells CASSDGDINEKLFF. CDR3 DNA sequence: TGTGCCAGTAGTGACGGGGATATAAATGAAAAACTGTTTTTT.

The chain combines TRBV6-1 with TRBJ2-5; 7 bases are shared with TRBD1. The V gene end was trimmed by 5 bases and the J gene end by 4 bases; junction bases not matched to a gene: 7. The CDR3 has 14 amino acids. Germline values: CDR1 MNHNS, CDR2 SASEGT. This CDR3 is CASSSYRGGETQYF. The CDR3 DNA follows: TGTGCCAGCAGTTCCTACAGGGGCGGAGAGACCCAGTACTTC.

The genes are TRBV15 and TRBJ2-3; 10 nucleotides align to TRBD2. The V and J ends lost 2 bases and 5 bases, in that order; junction bases with no gene match: 10. The CDR3 is 17 amino acids. Germline CDR1 and CDR2: LNHNV and YYDKDF (reference sequence). CDR3 region: CATSRRLAGGGGDTQYF. CDR3 sequence (DNA): TGTGCCACCAGCAGAAGACTAGCGGGTGGTGGTGGAGATACGCAGTATTTT.

This sequence joins TRBV18 and TRBJ2-3; 10 bases agree with TRBD1. Trimming cost V 3 bases and J 1 base; bases outside gene matches: 4. CDR1 is KGHSH, CDR2 LQKENI, per germline. The CDR3 length is 16 residues. The CDR3 sequence is CASSPLDRGRTDTQYF. CDR3 bases: TGTGCCAGCTCACCCCTAGACAGGGGGCGCACAGATACGCAGTATTTT.

The gene calls are TRBV30 and TRBJ1-5; D is uncertain. CDR1 GTSNPN and CDR2 SVGIG come from the germline V gene (reference sequence). This CDR3 is 13 amino acids long. Deletions cut 1 base from V and 7 bases from J, with 11 bases between. CDR3 sequence: CAWSEGLGQPQHF. In DNA, the CDR3 is TGTGCCTGGAGTGAAGGTCTCGGGCAGCCCCAGCATTTT.

The V and J genes are TRBV27 and TRBJ1-5; 7 positions agree with TRBD1. This CDR3 comprises 15 residues. Trimming cost V 5 bases and J 4 bases; bases outside gene matches: 8. Germline assignment: CDR1 MNHEY and CDR2 SMNVEV (reference sequence). CDR3 protein: CASSPHRDSNQPQHF. The CDR3 nucleotides read TGTGCCAGCAGTCCGCACCGGGACAGTAATCAGCCCCAGCATTTT.

The V call is TRBV7-2, the J call TRBJ2-3, with 7 bases identical to TRBD2. V was pared by 1 base and J by 2 bases, with 3 bases of the junction left unmatched. This CDR3 contains 15 residues. The V gene's germline CDR1 is SGHTA and CDR2 FQGNSA. The CDR3 reads CASSLEAGNTDTQYF. The CDR3, as DNA: TGTGCCAGCAGCTTAGAAGCGGGGAACACAGATACGCAGTATTTT.